The clone carrying this T cell receptor beta chain was counted ten times or more. The record originates from a study of T cells in Graves' hyperthyroidism and ophthalmopathy. Amplified TCR beta CDR3 regions came from RNA transcripts. First-round RT-PCR targeting the TCR CDR3 was performed with the HTBI primer set. Via MiXCR, TCRdb re-called the multiplex PCR reads, giving one row per CDR3 protein. This repertoire shows around 300,000 distinct CDR3 sequences, 12% to 15% found once; its top ten account for under 8%. CDR1 is SEHNR, CDR2 FQNEAQ, per germline (reference sequence). This CDR3 is built from 12 residues. V was cut by 5 bases and J by 6 bases, with 10 bases left in between.

The origin of this receptor is a woman aged 40 to 50 with Graves' hyperthyroidism. This chain links TRBV7-9 with TRBJ1-2; weak D call: TRBD1 (6 bases). Specimen: blood. The CDR3 here is CASSLDSHGYTF. The CDR3 bases are TGTGCCAGCAGCCTGGACAGCCATGGCTACACCTTC.